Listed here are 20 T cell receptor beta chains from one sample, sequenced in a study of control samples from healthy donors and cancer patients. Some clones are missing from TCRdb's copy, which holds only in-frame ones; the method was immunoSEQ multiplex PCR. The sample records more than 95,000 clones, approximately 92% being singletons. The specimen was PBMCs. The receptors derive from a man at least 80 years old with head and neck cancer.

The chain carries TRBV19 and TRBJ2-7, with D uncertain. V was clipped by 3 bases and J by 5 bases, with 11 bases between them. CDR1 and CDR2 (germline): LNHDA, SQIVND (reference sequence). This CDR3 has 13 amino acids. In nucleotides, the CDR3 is TGTGCCAGTAGTATCGATAGGGCCGACGAGCAGTACTTC. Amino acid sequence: CASSIDRADEQYF.

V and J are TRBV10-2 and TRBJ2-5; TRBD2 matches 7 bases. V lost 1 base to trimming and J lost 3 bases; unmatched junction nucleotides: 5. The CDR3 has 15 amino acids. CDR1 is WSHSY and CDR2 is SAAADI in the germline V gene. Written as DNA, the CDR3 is TGCGCCAGCAGTGAGTATGCTAGCGGTAAAGAGACCCAGTACTTC. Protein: CASSEYASGKETQYF.

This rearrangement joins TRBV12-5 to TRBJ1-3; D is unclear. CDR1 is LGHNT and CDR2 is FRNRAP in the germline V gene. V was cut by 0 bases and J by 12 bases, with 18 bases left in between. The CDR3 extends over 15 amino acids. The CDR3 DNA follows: TGTGCTAGTGGTTTGGTACGTGGAGGAGGGATCTTCATATATTTT. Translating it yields CASGLVRGGGIFIYF.

This CDR3 is CASSTTGLHNEQFF. The CDR3 nucleotides read TGTGCCAGTAGCACGACGGGGCTCCACAATGAGCAGTTCTTC. This rearrangement joins TRBV19 to TRBJ2-1; either TRBD1 or TRBD2 may supply D (5 bases each). This CDR3 is 14 amino acids long. Germline values: CDR1 LNHDA, CDR2 SQIVND (reference sequence). V lost 6 bases, J lost 5 bases, and 14 bases lay in between.

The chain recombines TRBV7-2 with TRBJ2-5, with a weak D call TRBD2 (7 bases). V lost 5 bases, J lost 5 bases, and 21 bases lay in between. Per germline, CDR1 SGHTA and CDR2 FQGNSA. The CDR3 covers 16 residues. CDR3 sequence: CASSTGRAGVGETQYF. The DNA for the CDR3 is TGTGCCAGCAGCACAGGGAGGGCGGGAGTAGGGGAGACCCAGTACTTC. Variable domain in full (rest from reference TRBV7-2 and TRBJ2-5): GAGVSQSPSNKVTEKGKDVELRCDPISGHTALYWYRQSLGQGLEFLIYFQGNSAPDKSGLPSDRFSAERTGGSVSTLTIQRTQQEDSAVYLCASSTGRAGVGETQYFGPGTRLLVL.

The CDR3 loop reads CASSMSRTSLGYQETQYF. The DNA for the CDR3 is TGTGCCAGTAGTATGAGCAGGACGAGCTTAGGGTACCAAGAGACCCAGTACTTC. This chain connects TRBV19 to TRBJ2-5; unclear D gene. From germline, CDR1 is LNHDA and CDR2 SQIVND (reference sequence). Trimming removed 3 bases from V and 0 bases from J, with 20 bases in between. This CDR3 contains 18 residues.

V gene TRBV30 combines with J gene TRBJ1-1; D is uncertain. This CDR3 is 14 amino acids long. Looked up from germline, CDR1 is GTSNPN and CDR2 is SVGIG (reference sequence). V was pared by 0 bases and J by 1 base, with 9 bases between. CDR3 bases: TGTGCCTGGAGTGTGCGTCGAAGGAACACTGAAGCTTTCTTT. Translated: CAWSVRRRNTEAFF.

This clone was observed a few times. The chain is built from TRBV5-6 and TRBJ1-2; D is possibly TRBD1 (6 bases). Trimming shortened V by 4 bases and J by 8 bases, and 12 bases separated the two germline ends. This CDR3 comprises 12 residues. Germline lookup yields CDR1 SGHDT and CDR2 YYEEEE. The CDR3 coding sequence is TGTGCCAGCAGCGCAGGACAGCTAGGCTACACCTTC. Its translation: CASSAGQLGYTF.

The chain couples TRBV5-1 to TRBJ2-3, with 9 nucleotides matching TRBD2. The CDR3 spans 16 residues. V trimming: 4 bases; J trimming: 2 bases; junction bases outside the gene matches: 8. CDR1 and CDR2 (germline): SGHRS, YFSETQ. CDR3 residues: CASSGTGTSPTDTQYF. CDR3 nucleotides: TGCGCCAGCAGCGGCACCGGGACTAGCCCCACAGATACGCAGTATTTT. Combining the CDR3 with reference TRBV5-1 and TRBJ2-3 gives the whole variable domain KAGVTQTPRYLIKTRGQQVTLSCSPISGHRSVSWYQQTPGQGLQFLFEYFSETQRNKGNFPGRFSGRQFSNSRSEMNVSTLELGDSALYLCASSGTGTSPTDTQYFGPGTRLTVL.

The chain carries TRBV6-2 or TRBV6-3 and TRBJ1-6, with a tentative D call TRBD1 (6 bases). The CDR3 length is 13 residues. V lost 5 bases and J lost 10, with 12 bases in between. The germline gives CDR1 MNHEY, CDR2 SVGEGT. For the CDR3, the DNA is TGTGCCAGCAGTACGACAAGGGGGTCACCCCTCCACTTT. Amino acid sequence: CASSTTRGSPLHF.

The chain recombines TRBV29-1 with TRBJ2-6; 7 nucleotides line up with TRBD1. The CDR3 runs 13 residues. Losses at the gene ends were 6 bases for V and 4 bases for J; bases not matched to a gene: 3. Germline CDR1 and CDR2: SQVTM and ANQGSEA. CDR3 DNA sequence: TGCAGCGTGGGGACAGCCGGGGCCAACGTCCTGACTTTC. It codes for CSVGTAGANVLTF.

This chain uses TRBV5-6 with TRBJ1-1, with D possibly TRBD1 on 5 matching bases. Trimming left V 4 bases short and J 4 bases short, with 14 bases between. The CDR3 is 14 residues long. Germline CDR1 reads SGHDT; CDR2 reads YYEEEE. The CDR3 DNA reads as TGTGCCAGCAGCCCCTCGGGAAGGGGCACTGAAGCTTTCTTT. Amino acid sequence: CASSPSGRGTEAFF. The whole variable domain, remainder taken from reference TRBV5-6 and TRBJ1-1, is DAGVTQSPTHLIKTRGQQVTLRCSPKSGHDTVSWYQQALGQGPQFIFQYYEEEERQRGNFPDRFSGHQFPNYSSELNVNALLLGDSALYLCASSPSGRGTEAFFGQGTRLTVV.

The CDR3 DNA sequence: TGTGCCAGCAGTCACAGAACGAAAGGGGCTGGAAACACCATATATTTT. It yields the protein CASSHRTKGAGNTIYF. J is TRBJ1-3 and V is TRBV3-1 (or the pseudogene TRBV3-2); a possible D gene is TRBD1 (5 bases). V was shortened by 6 bases and J by 2 bases, with 17 bases between the two germline ends. This CDR3 region has 16 residues. The germline CDR1 and CDR2 sequences are LGHDT and YNNKEL (reference sequence).

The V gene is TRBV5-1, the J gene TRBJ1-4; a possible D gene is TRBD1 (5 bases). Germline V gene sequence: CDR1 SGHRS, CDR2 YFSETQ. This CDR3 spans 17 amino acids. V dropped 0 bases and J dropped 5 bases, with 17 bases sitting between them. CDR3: CASSLAVTGTVNEKLFF. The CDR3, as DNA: TGCGCCAGCAGCTTGGCCGTTACCGGGACGGTGAATGAAAAACTGTTTTTT.

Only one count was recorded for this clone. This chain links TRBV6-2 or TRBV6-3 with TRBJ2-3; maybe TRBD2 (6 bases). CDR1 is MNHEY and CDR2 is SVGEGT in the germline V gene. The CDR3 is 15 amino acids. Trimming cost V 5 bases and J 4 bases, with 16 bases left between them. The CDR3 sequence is CASSAGRRAPDTQYF. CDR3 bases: TGTGCCAGCAGTGCCGGTAGGAGGGCGCCAGATACGCAGTATTTT.

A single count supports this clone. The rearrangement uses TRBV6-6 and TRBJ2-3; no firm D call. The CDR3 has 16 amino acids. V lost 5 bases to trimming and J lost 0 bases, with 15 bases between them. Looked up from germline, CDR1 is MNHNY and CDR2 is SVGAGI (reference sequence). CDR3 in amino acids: CASSTPLGGSTDTQYF. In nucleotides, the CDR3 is TGTGCCAGCAGTACCCCTTTGGGCGGCAGCACAGATACGCAGTATTTT.

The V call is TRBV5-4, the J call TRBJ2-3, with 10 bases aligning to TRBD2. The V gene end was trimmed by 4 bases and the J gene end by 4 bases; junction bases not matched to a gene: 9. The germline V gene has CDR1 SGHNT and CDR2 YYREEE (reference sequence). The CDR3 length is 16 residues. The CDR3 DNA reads TGTGCCAGCAGCGGGAGGCTAGCGGGAGTCTCAGATACGCAGTATTTT. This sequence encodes CASSGRLAGVSDTQYF.

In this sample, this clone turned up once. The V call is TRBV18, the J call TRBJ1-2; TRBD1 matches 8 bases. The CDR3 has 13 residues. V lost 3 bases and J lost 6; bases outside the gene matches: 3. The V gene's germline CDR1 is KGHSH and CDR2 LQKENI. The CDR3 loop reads CASSPGQGDGYTF. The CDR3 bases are TGTGCCAGCTCACCCGGACAGGGTGATGGCTACACCTTC.

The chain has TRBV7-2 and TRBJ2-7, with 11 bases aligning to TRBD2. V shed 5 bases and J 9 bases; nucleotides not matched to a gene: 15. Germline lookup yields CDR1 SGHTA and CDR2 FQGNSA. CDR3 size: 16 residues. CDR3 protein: CASSPRRLAGGLPQYF. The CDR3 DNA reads TGTGCCAGCAGCCCTCGGAGGCTAGCGGGGGGACTCCCGCAGTACTTC.

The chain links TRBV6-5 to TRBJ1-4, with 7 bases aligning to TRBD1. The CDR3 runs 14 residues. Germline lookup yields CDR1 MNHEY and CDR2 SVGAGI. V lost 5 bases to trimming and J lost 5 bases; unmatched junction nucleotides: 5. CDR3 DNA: TGTGCCAGCAGTCCGGGACAGAGAAATGAAAAACTGTTTTTT. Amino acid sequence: CASSPGQRNEKLFF.